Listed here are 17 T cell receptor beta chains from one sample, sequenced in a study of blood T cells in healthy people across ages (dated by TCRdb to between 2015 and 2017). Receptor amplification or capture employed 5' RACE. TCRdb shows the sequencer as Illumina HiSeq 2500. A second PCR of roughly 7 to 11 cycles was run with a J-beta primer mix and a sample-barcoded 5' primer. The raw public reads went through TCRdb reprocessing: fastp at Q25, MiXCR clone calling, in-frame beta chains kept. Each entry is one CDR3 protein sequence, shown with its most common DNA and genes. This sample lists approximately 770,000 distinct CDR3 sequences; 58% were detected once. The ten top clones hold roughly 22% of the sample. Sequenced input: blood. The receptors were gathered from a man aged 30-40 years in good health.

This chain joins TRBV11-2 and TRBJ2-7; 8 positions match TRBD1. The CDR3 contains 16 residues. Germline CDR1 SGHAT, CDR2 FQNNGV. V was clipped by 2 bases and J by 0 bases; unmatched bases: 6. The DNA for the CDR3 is TGTGCCAGCAGCTTACAGATGACAGGGGACTCCTACGAGCAGTACTTC. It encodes CASSLQMTGDSYEQYF. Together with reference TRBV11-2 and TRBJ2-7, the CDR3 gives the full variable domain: EAGVAQSPRYKIIEKRQSVAFWCNPISGHATLYWYQQILGQGPKLLIQFQNNGVVDDSQLPKDRFSAERLKGVDSTLKIQPAKLEDSAVYLCASSLQMTGDSYEQYFGPGTRLTVT.

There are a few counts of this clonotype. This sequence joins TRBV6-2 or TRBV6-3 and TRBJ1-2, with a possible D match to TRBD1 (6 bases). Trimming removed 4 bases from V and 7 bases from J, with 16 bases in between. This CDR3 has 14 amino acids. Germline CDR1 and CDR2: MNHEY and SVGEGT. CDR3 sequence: CASSSPDSPGGYTF. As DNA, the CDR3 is TGTGCCAGCAGTTCGCCGGACAGTCCGGGTGGCTACACCTTC.

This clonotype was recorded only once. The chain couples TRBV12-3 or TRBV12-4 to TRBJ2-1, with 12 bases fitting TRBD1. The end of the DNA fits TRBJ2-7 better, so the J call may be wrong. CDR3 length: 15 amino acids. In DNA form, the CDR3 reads TGTGCCAGCAAATGGGGACAGGGGGCTGTCAATGAGCAGTACTTC. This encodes CASKWGQGAVNEQYF.

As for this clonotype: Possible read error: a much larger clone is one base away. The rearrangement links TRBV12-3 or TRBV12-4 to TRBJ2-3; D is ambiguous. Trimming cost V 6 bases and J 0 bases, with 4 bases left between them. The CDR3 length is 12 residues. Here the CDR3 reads CASRFSTDTQYF. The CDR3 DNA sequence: TGTGCCAGCAGATTTAGCACAGATACGCAGTATTTT.

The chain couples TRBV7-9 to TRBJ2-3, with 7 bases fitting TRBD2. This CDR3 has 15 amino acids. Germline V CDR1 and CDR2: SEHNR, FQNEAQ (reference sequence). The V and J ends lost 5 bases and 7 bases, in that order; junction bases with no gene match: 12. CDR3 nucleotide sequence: TGTGCCAGCAGCCCCTGGGGGGGACCCAAAAATACGCAGTATTTT. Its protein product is CASSPWGGPKNTQYF.

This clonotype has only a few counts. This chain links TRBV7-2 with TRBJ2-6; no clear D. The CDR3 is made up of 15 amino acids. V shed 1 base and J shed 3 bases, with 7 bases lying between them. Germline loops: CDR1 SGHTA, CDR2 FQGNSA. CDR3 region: CASSLGGFGANVLTF. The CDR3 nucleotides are TGTGCCAGCAGCTTAGGAGGTTTTGGGGCCAACGTCCTGACTTTC. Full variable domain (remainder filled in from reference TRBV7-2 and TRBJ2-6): GAGVSQSPSNKVTEKGKDVELRCDPISGHTALYWYRQSLGQGLEFLIYFQGNSAPDKSGLPSDRFSAERTGGSVSTLTIQRTQQEDSAVYLCASSLGGFGANVLTFGAGSRLTVL.

Here the CDR3 reads CSVQTTPREQYF. The CDR3 region has the DNA TGCAGCGTACAAACTACTCCTCGGGAGCAGTACTTC. The chain uses TRBV29-1 and TRBJ2-5; possible D gene TRBD2, 6 bases. The CDR3 extends over 12 amino acids. The V gene lost 6 bases and the J gene lost 11 bases, with 19 bases spanning the gap. Per the germline V gene, CDR1 is SQVTM and CDR2 is ANQGSEA.

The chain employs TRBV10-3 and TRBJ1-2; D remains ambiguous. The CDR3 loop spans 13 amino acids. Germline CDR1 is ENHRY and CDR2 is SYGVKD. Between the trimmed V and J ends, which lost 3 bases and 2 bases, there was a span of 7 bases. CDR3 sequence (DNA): TGTGCCATCAGTGAAGGAGGGAACTATGGCTACACCTTC. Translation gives CAISEGGNYGYTF.

CDR3 loop: CASRGINSSYNEQYF. In DNA, the CDR3 is TGTGCCAGCAGGGGAATCAATAGCTCCTACAATGAGCAGTACTTC. V and J are TRBV9 and TRBJ2-1; D unresolved. The closer fit of TRBJ2-7 to the DNA end suggests the J call may be wrong. The CDR3 spans 15 residues. Germline V CDR1 and CDR2: SGDLS, YYNGEE.

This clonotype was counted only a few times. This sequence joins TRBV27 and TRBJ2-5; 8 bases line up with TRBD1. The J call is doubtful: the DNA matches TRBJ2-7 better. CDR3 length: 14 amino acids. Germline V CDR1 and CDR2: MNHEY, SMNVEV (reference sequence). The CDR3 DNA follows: TGTGCCAGCAGAACCGGGACAGGCACATCCGAGCAGTACTTC. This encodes CASRTGTGTSEQYF.

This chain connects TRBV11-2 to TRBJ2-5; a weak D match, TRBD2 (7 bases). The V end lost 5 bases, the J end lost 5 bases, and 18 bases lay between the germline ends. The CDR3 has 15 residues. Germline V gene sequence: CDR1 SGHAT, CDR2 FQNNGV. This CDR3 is CASSVRWGGLETQYF. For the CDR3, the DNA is TGTGCCAGCAGCGTCAGGTGGGGGGGGCTCGAGACCCAGTACTTC.

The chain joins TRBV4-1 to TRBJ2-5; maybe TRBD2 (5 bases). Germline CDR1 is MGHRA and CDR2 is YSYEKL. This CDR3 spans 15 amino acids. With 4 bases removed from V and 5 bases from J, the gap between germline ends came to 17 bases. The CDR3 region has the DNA TGCGCCAGCAGCCCCGAGGGCAGTCCAAGGGAGACCCAGTACTTC. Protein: CASSPEGSPRETQYF.

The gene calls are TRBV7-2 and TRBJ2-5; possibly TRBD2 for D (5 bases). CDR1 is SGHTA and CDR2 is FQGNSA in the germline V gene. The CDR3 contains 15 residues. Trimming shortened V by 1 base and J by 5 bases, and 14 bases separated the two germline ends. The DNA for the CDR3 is TGTGCCAGCAGCTTAGTTATTATGTCGGGGGAGACCCAGTACTTC. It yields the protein CASSLVIMSGETQYF.

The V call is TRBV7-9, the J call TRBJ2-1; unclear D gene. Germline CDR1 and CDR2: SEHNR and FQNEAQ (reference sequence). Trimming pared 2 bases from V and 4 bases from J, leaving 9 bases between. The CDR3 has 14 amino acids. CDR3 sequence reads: CASSLLSRYNEQFF. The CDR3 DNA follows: TGTGCCAGCAGCTTACTCAGCAGGTACAATGAGCAGTTCTTC.

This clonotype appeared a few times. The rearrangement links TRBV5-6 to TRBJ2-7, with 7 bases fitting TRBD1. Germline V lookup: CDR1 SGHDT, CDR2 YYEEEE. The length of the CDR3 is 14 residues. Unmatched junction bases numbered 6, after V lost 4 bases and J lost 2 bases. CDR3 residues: CASSAGDRPYEQYF. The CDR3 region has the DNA TGTGCCAGCAGCGCCGGGGACAGACCCTACGAGCAGTACTTC.

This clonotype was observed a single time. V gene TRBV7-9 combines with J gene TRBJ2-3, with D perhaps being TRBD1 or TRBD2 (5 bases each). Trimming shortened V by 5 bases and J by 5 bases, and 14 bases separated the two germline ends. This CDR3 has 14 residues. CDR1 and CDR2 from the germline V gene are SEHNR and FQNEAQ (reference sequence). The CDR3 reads CASSPPGLGDTQYF. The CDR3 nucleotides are TGTGCCAGCAGCCCCCCGGGGCTGGGAGATACGCAGTATTTT.

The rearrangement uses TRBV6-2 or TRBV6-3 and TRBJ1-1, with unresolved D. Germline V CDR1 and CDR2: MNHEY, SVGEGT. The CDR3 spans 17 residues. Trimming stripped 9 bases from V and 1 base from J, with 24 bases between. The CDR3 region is CASILNRAHVRNTEAFF. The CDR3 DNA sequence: TGTGCCAGTATCCTGAACCGGGCCCATGTAAGGAACACTGAAGCTTTCTTT.